This T cell receptor (beta chain) was retrieved from a study of CD8 T cells in Susac syndrome. Reverse transcription used 0.5 to 1 ug RNA and random hexamers. Via MiXCR, TCRdb re-called the immunoSEQ multiplex PCR reads, giving one row per CDR3 protein. The sample lists roughly 110,000 distinct CDR3 sequences, around 90% occurring once. The length of the CDR3 is 12 residues. Germline lookup yields CDR1 DFQATT and CDR2 SNEGSKA (reference sequence). The ends were cut back, 6 bases at V and 7 bases at J, with 16 bases in the middle. The source material was CD4+ T cells from PBMCs. V is TRBV20-1 and J is TRBJ2-7, with a possible D match to TRBD2 (6 bases). This TCR was sampled from a human donor in good health. The CDR3 loop is CSAPVRGREQYF. The CDR3 DNA is TGCAGTGCCCCCGTGCGGGGACGGGAGCAGTACTTC.